This T cell receptor (beta chain) was captured in a study of blood T cells in healthy people across ages. For the second PCR, which ran for roughly 6 to 12 cycles, a sample-barcoded 5' primer and a J-beta primer mix were used. TCRdb fed the 5' RACE reads into MiXCR, producing one record per CDR3 protein. In the table there are 800,000 or so distinct CDR3 sequences, about half of which are singletons. This clonotype turned up a few times. The receptor comes from a man older than 75 in good health. Sequenced sample: blood.

The CDR3 protein is CASSPPGLAGVTDTQYF. As DNA, the CDR3 is TGCGCCAGCAGCCCTCCGGGACTAGCGGGAGTGACAGATACGCAGTATTTT. V gene TRBV5-1 combines with J gene TRBJ2-3, with 14 bases aligning to TRBD2. Germline CDR1 is SGHRS and CDR2 is YFSETQ. The J segment lost 3 bases and the V segment lost 4 bases, leaving 7 bases of the junction unmatched. CDR3 length: 17 residues.